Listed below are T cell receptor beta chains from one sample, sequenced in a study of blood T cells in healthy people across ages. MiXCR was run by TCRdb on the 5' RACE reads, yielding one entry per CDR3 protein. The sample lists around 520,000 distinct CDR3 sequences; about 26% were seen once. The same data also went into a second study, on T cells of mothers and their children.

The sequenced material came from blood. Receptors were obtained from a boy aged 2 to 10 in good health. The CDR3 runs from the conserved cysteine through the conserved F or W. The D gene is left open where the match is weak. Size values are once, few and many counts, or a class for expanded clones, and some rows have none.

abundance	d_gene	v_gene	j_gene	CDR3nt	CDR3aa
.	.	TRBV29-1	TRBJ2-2	TGCAGCGCATTACTGGGAACCGGGGACCTGTTTTTT	CSALLGTGDLFF
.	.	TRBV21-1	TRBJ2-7	TGTGCCAGCAGCCAGAGGAGCGGGAGTGGGGCCTACGAGCAGTACTTC	CASSQRSGSGAYEQYF
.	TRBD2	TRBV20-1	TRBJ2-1	TGCAGTGCTAGAGTGGCCGGTCTAGCGGGGGAGGTTGAGCAGTTCTTC	CSARVAGLAGEVEQFF
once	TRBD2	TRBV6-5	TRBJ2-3	TGTGCCAGCAGTTACTGGGGTAGCGGGGGGTCTGGGGGTACAGATACGCAGTATTTT	CASSYWGSGGSGGTDTQYF
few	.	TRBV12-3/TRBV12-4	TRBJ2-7	TGTGCCAGCTCTTCTTACAGGTGGTCCTACGAGCAGTACTTC	CASSSYRWSYEQYF
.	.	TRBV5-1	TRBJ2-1	TGCGCCAGCAGCTTGGAGGGATACTCCTACAATGAGCAGTTCTTC	CASSLEGYSYNEQFF
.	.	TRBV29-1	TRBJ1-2	TGCAGCGTTGAAAACAGCTTGGGCTACACCTTC	CSVENSLGYTF
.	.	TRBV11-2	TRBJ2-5	TGTGCCGGCAGCTTAGGAGTTCAAGAGACCCAGTACTTC	CAGSLGVQETQYF
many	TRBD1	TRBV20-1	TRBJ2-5	TGCAGTGCTAGGGGGACAGGCGATCAAGAGACCCAGTACTTC	CSARGTGDQETQYF
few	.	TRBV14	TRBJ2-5	TGTGCCAGCAGCCAACTGATCAGGGGCCAAGAGACCCAGTACTTC	CASSQLIRGQETQYF
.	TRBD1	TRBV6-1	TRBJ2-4	TGTGCCAGCAGTGTCTGGGGTGTAGCAGGGGGTGGAAACATTCAGTACTTC	CASSVWGVAGGGNIQYF
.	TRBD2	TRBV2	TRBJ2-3	TGTGCCAGCAGTGAAGCGCTTCTGGCTAGCGGGCCCCCAGATACGCAGTATTTT	CASSEALLASGPPDTQYF
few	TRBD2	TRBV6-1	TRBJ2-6	TGTGCCAGCAGGGAATGGGGGCTAGCGGGAGACTCTGGGGCTAACGTCCTGACTTTC	CASREWGLAGDSGANVLTF
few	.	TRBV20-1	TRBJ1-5	TGCAGTGCTAGCAGCCAGAATCAGCCCCAGCATTTT	CSASSQNQPQHF
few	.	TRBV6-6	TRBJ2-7	TGTGCCAGCGGCCCTGGCAGATCCGAGCAGTACTTC	CASGPGRSEQYF
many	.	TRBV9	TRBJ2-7	TGTGCCAGCAGCTTCGACCCTAACTACGAGCAGTACTTC	CASSFDPNYEQYF
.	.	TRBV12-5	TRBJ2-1	TGTGCTAGTGCCTCCCGGGACAATGAGCAGTTCTTC	CASASRDNEQFF
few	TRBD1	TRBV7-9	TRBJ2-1	TGTGCCAGCAGCCGGGACAGGGGCGAGACCCGGTACTTC	CASSRDRGETRYF
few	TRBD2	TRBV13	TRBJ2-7	TGTGCCAGCAGCCTAGGACTAGCAAGGTACGAGCAGTACTTC	CASSLGLARYEQYF
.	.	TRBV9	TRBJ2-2	TGTGCCAGCAGCGGAGGATGGACTACGAACACCGGGGAGCTGTTTTTT	CASSGGWTTNTGELFF
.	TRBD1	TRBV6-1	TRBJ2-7	TGTGCCAGCACTGAGGTAGGACAGGCCTCCCCCTACGAGCAGTACTTC	CASTEVGQASPYEQYF
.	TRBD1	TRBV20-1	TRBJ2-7	TGCAGTGCGGAGAGCCGGGACAGCTCCTACGAGCAGTACTTC	CSAESRDSSYEQYF
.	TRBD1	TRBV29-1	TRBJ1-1	TGCAGCGCCAGAGGAAGGACAGGGGAGGATGTAGCCATGAACACTGAAGCTTTCTTT	CSARGRTGEDVAMNTEAFF
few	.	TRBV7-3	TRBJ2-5	TGTGCCAACAGCTTCGGGGTCCGAGAGACCCAGTACTTC	CANSFGVRETQYF
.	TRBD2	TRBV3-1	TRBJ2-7	TGTGCCAGCAGCCCCCGGGGGGTCACCATCGAGCAGTACTTC	CASSPRGVTIEQYF
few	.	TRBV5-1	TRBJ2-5	TGCGCCAGCAGCTTGGGTACAGCACGAGAGACCCAGTACTTC	CASSLGTARETQYF
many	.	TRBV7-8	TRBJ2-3	TGTGCCAGCAGCTTTCAACAGAGAGATACGCAGTATTTT	CASSFQQRDTQYF
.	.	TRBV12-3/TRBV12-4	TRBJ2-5	TGTGCCAGCAGTTCCGGGGCGACCCCGTACTTC	CASSSGATPYF
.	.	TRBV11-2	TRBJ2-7	TGTGCCAGCAGCTTCCAGGGGGGGTTCGGGGTCTTGGGGGCGGGCTCCTACGAGCAGTACTTC	CASSFQGGFGVLGAGSYEQYF
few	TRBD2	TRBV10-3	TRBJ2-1	TGTGCCATCAGTGCTAGCGGGTATTACAATGAGCAGTTCTTC	CAISASGYYNEQFF
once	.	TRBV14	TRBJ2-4	TGTGCCAGCAGCCAACGATCCTGGGGCCAAGCCAAAAACATTCAGTACTTC	CASSQRSWGQAKNIQYF
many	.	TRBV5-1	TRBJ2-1	TGCGCCAGCAGCTTCTCTCTTGACTCCTACAATGAGCAGTTCTTC	CASSFSLDSYNEQFF
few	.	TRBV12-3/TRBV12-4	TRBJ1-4	TGTGCCAGCAGTTTGGGTCAGACAACTAATGAAAAACTGTTTTTT	CASSLGQTTNEKLFF
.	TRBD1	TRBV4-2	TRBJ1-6	TGTGCCAGCAGCCAAGAAACGAACAGGGGCGGGAATTCACCCCTCCACTTT	CASSQETNRGGNSPLHF
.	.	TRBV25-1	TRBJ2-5	TGTGCCAGCAGGGGCCTGTACGAGCAGTGCTTC	CASRGLYEQCF
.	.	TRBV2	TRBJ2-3	TGTGCCAGCGGGGGAGCATCAGATACGCAGTATTTT	CASGGASDTQYF
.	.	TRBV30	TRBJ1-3	TGTGCCTGGAGTACAAACTCTGGAAACACCATATATTTT	CAWSTNSGNTIYF
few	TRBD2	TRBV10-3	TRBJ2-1	TGTGCCATCAGTGAGTGGGCTAGCGGACACAATGAGCAGTTCTTC	CAISEWASGHNEQFF
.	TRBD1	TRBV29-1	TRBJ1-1	TGCAGCGTTGAAGGTAGGACAGGGAACACTGAAGCTTTCTTT	CSVEGRTGNTEAFF
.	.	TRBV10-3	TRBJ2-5	TGTGCCATCAGTGACCCGGATAGGGCGGCCCAGTACTTC	CAISDPDRAAQYF
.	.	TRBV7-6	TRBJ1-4	TGTGCCAGCACCCGATGGGGGGGCTCACGCGAAAAACTGTTTTTT	CASTRWGGSREKLFF
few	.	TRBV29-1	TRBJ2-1	TGCAGCGTTCCCCCCGGTGGCCACAATGAGCAGTTCTTC	CSVPPGGHNEQFF
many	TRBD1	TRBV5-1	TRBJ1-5	TGCGCCAGCAGCAGTCCGACAGGGGAGGGCAATCAGCCCCAGCATTTT	CASSSPTGEGNQPQHF
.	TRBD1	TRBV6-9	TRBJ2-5	TGTGCCAGCACCAAAACCTCCGGGACAGGGGGCTCGGGTGAGACCCAGTACTTC	CASTKTSGTGGSGETQYF